This T cell receptor beta chain emerged from a study of cytomegalovirus exposure and HLA in healthy donors. The CDR3 is made up of 17 amino acids. Between the trimmed V and J ends, which lost 6 bases and 0 bases, there was a span of 18 bases. CDR1 is SNHLY and CDR2 is FYNNEI in the germline V gene. PCR was performed using 60 Vbeta and 13 Jbeta primers. The authors' processing: There were 80 million or so unique TCR beta chains by a later count, and some 12 million of them were shared. Only in-frame clones appear in the TCRdb table, and some are missing; sequencing was by immunoSEQ multiplex PCR. Clonal size and the V and J genes are those of that table, whereas D and trimming came from the DNA. Altogether about 120,000 clones are present, 76% being singletons, with the ten largest covering around 12%.

V usage is TRBV2 and J usage is TRBJ2-4, with TRBD2 as a possible D gene (5 bases). Sequencing used PBMCs. This sequence originates from a woman in her thirties or forties in good health and CMV-seropositive. The CDR3 spells CASRNPGSSPAKNIQYF. The CDR3 DNA reads TGTGCCAGCAGGAACCCGGGTTCTAGCCCAGCCAAAAACATTCAGTACTTC.